This T cell receptor (beta chain) appears in the sequencing data of a study of T cells of healthy individuals. This clonotype was recorded many times. Germline V gene data show CDR1 as LGHDT and CDR2 as YNNKEL (reference sequence). This CDR3 contains 13 residues. V was shortened by 0 bases and J by 6 bases, with 8 bases between the two germline ends. In TCRdb, the 5' RACE reads were re-called with MiXCR into one record per CDR3 protein. Among about 53,000 distinct CDR3 sequences listed, roughly 14% were seen once. The J gene is TRBJ1-2, the V gene TRBV3-1, with D tentatively TRBD1 (6 bases). The TCR originated in a human donor in good health. The CDR3 is CASSQDRGHGYTF. The CDR3 coding sequence is TGTGCCAGCAGCCAAGACAGGGGCCATGGCTACACCTTC.